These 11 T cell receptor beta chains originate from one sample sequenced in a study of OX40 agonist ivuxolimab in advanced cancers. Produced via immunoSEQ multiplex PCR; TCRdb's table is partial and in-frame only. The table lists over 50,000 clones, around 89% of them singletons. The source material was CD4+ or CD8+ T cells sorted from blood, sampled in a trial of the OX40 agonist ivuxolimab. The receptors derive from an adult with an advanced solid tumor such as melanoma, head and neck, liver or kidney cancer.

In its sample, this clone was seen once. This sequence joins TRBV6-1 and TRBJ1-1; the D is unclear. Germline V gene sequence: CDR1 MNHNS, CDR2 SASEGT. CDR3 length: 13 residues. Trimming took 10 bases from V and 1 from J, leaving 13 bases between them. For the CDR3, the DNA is TGTGCCACCTTGATGTTTGGGAACACTGAAGCTTTCTTT. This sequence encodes CATLMFGNTEAFF.

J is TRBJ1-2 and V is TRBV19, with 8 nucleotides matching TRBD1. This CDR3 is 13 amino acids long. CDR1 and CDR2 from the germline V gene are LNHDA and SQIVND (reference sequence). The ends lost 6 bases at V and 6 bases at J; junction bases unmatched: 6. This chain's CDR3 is CASRTGQGHGYTF. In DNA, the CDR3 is TGTGCCAGTAGGACCGGACAGGGCCATGGCTACACCTTC.

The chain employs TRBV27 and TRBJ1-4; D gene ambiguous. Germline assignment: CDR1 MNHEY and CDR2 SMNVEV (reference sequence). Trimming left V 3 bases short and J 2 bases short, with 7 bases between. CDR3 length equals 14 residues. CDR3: CASSLRSTNEKLFF. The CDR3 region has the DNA TGTGCCAGCAGTTTGCGCAGTACTAATGAAAAACTGTTTTTT.

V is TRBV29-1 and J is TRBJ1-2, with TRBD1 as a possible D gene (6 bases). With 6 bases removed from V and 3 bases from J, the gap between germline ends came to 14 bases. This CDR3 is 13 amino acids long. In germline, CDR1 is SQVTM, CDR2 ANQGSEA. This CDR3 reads CSVANREDYGYTF. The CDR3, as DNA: TGCAGCGTAGCAAACAGGGAAGACTATGGCTACACCTTC.

CDR3 in amino acids: CASSVAIGQNNEQFF. CDR3 coding DNA: TGTGCCAGCAGCGTAGCTATCGGACAGAACAATGAGCAGTTCTTC. The chain uses TRBV9 and TRBJ2-1, with D possibly matching TRBD1 (6 bases). V lost 0 bases and J lost 5, with 12 bases in between. This CDR3 comprises 15 residues. Germline V gives CDR1 SGDLS, CDR2 YYNGEE.

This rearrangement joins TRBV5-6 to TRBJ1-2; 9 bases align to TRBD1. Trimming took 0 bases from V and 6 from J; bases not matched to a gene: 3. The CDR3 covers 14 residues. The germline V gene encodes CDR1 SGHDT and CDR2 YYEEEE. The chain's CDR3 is CASSLDRGRDGYTF. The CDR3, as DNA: TGTGCCAGCAGCTTGGACAGGGGGCGAGATGGCTACACCTTC.

As DNA, the CDR3 is TGTGCCAGTAGTATATCGGGCCCCTCCTACGAGCAGTACTTC. This encodes CASSISGPSYEQYF. The chain combines TRBV19 with TRBJ2-7; D is uncertain. V was trimmed by 2 bases and J by 0 bases, leaving 8 bases between them. The germline V gene has CDR1 LNHDA and CDR2 SQIVND (reference sequence). CDR3 length equals 14 residues.

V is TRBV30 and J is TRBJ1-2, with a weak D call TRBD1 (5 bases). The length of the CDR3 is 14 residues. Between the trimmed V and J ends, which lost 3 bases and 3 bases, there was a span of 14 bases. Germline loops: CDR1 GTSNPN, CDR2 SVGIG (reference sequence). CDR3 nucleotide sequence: TGTGCCTGGAGCGCCCTTGGGGGAGACTATGGCTACACCTTC. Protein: CAWSALGGDYGYTF.

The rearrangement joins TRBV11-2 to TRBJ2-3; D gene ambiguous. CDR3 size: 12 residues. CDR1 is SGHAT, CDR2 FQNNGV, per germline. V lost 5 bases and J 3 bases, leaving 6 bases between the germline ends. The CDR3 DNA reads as TGTGCCAGCAGCAAAGGGACAGATACGCAGTATTTT. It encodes CASSKGTDTQYF.

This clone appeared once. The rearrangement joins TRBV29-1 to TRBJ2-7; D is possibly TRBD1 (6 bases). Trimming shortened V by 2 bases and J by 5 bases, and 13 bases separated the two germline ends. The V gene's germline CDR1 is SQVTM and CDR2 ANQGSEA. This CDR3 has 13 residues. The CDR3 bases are TGCAGCGTTGAAACACAGGGTTTTAACGAGCAGTACTTC. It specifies CSVETQGFNEQYF.

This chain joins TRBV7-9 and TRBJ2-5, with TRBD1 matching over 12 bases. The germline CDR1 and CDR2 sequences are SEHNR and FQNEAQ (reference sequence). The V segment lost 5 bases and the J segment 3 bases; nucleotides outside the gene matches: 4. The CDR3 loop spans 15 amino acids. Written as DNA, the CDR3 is TGTGCCAGCAGCGGAGGGACAGGGGGCGAAGAGACCCAGTACTTC. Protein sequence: CASSGGTGGEETQYF.